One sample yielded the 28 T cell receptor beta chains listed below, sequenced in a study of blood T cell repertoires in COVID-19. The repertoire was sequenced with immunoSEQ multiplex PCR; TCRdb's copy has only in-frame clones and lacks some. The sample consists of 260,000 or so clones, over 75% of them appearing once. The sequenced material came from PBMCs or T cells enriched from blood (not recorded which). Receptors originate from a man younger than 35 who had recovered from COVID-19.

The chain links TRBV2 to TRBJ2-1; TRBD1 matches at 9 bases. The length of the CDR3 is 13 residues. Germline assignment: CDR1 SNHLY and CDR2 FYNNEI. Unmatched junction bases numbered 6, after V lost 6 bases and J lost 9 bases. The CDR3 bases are TGTGCCAGCAGCCCACAGGGGGCAGGTGAGCAGTTCTTC. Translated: CASSPQGAGEQFF.

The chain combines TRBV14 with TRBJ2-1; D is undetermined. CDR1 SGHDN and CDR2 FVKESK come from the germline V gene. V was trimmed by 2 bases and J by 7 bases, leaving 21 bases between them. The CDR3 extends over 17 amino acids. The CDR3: CASSQKVGVDIRNEQFF. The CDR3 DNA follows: TGTGCCAGCAGCCAAAAAGTAGGAGTAGATATTAGAAATGAGCAGTTCTTC.

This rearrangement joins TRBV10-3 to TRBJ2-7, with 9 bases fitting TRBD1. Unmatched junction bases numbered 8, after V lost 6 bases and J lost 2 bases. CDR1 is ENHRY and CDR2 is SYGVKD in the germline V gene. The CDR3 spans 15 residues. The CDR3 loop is CAIRPGGTGTYEQYF. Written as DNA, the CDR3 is TGTGCCATCAGGCCCGGCGGGACAGGGACCTACGAGCAGTACTTC.

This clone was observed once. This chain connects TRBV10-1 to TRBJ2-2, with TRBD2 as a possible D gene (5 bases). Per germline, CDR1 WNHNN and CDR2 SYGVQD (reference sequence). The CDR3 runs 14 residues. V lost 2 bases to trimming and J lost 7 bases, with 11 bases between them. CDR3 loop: CASSEHPSGGELFF. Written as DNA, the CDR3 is TGCGCCAGCAGTGAGCACCCGAGCGGCGGGGAGCTGTTTTTT.

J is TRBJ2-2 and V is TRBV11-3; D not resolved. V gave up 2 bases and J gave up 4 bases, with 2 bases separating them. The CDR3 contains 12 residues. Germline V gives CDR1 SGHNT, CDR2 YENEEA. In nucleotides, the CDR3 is TGTGCCAGCAGCTTACTCACCGGGGAGCTGTTTTTT. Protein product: CASSLLTGELFF.

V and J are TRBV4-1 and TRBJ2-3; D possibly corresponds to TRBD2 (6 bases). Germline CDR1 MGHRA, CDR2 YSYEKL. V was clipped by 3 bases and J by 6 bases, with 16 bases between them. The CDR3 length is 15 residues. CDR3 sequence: CASSQLKTRADTQYF. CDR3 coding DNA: TGCGCCAGCAGCCAGCTCAAGACTAGGGCGGATACGCAGTATTTT.

The CDR3 reads CASSYWEGKLNEQFF. CDR3 DNA sequence: TGTGCCAGCAGTTACTGGGAGGGCAAACTCAATGAGCAGTTCTTC. The chain links TRBV6-2 or TRBV6-3 to TRBJ2-1, with 7 bases aligning to TRBD2. The length of the CDR3 is 15 residues. V gave up 1 base and J gave up 6 bases; unmatched junction bases: 6. Germline CDR1 reads MNHEY; CDR2 reads SVGEGT.

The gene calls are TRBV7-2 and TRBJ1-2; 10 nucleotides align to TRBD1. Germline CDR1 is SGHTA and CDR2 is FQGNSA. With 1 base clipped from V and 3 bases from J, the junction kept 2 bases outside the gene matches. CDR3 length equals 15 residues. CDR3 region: CASSLVTGGDYGYTF. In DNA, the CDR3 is TGTGCCAGCAGCTTAGTGACAGGGGGCGACTATGGCTACACCTTC. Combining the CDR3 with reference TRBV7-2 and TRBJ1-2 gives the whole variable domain GAGVSQSPSNKVTEKGKDVELRCDPISGHTALYWYRQSLGQGLEFLIYFQGNSAPDKSGLPSDRFSAERTGGSVSTLTIQRTQQEDSAVYLCASSLVTGGDYGYTFGSGTRLTVV.

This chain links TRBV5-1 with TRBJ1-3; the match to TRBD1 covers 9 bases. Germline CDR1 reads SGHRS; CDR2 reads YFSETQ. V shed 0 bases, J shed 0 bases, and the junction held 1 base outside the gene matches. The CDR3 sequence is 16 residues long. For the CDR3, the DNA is TGCGCCAGCAGCTTGGGGGACAGGGCCTCTGGAAACACCATATATTTT. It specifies CASSLGDRASGNTIYF. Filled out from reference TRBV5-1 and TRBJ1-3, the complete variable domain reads KAGVTQTPRYLIKTRGQQVTLSCSPISGHRSVSWYQQTPGQGLQFLFEYFSETQRNKGNFPGRFSGRQFSNSRSEMNVSTLELGDSALYLCASSLGDRASGNTIYFGEGSWLTVV.

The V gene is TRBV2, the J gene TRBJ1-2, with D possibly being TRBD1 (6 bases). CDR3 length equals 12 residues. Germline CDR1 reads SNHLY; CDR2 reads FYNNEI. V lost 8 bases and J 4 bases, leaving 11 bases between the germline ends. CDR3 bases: TGTGCCAGCGGCACAGGGATCTATGGCTACACCTTC. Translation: CASGTGIYGYTF.

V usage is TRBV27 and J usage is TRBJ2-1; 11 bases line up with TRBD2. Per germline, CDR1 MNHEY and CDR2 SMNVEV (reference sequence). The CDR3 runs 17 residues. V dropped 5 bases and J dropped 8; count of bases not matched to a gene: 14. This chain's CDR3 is CASSAIIAGGPFYEQFF. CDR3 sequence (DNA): TGTGCCAGCAGTGCCATTATAGCGGGAGGGCCGTTCTATGAGCAGTTCTTC.

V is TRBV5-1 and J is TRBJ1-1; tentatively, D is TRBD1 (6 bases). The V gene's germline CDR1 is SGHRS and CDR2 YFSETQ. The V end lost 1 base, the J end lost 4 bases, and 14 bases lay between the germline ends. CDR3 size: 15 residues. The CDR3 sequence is CASSLQNRVGTEAFF. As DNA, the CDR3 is TGCGCCAGCAGCTTGCAAAACAGGGTCGGCACTGAAGCTTTCTTT.

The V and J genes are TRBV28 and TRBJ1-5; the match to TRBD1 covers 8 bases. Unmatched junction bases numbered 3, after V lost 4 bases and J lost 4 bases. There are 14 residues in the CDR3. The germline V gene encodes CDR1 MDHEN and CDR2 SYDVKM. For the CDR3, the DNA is TGTGCCAGCAGTTGGGGGACAGGAAATCAGCCCCAGCATTTT. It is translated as CASSWGTGNQPQHF.

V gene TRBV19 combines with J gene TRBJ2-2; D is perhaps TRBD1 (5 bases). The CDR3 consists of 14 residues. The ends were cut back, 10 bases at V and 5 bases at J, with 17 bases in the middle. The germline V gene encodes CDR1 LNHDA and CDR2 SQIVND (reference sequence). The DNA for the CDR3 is TGTGCCACCGCCGGGCAGGGTTGGACCGGGGAGCTGTTTTTT. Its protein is CATAGQGWTGELFF.

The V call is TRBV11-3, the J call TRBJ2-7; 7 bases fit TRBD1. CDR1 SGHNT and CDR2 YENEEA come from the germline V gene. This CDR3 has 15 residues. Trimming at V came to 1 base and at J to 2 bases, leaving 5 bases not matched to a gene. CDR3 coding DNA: TGTGCCAGCAGCTTAGCCCTAGGGGGCGCCTACGAGCAGTACTTC. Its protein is CASSLALGGAYEQYF. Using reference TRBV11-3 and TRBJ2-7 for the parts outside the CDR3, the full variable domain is EAGVVQSPRYKIIEKKQPVAFWCNPISGHNTLYWYLQNLGQGPELLIRYENEEAVDDSQLPKDRFSAERLKGVDSTLKIQPAELGDSAVYLCASSLALGGAYEQYFGPGTRLTVT.

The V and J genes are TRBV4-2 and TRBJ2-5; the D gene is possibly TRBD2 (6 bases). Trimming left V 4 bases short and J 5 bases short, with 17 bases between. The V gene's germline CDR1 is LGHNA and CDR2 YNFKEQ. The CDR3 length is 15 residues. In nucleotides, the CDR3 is TGTGCCAGCAGCCCCAGCCCTCGACTAGGGGAGACCCAGTACTTC. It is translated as CASSPSPRLGETQYF.

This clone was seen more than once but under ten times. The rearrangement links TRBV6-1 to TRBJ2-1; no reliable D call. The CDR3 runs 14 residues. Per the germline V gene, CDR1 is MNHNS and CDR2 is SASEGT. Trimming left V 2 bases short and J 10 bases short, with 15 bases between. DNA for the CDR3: TGTGCCAGCAGTGAAAAAGGAGACGGCGTAGAGCAGTTCTTC. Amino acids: CASSEKGDGVEQFF.

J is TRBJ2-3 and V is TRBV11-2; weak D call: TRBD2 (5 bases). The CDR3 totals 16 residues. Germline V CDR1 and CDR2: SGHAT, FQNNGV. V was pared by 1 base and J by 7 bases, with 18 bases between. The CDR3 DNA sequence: TGTGCCAGCAGCTTAGTCGCGACTATTCCCATACATACGCAGTATTTT. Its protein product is CASSLVATIPIHTQYF.

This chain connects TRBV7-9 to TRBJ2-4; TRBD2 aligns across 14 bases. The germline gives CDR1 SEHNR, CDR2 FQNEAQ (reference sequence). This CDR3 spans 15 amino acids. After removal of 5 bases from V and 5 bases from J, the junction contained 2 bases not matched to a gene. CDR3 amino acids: CASSGGLAGENIQYF. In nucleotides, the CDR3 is TGTGCCAGCAGCGGGGGACTAGCGGGAGAAAACATTCAGTACTTC.

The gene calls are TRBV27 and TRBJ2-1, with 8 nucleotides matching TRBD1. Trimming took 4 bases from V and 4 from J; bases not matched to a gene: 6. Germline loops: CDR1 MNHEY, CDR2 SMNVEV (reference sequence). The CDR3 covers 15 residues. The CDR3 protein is CASSYNRGKYNEQFF. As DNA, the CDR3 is TGTGCCAGCAGTTACAACAGGGGGAAATACAATGAGCAGTTCTTC.

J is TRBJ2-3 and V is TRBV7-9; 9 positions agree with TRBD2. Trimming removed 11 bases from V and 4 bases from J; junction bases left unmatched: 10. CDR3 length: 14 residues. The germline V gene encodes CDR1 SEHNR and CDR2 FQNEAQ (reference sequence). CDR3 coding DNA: TGTGCCTCGACGGCTAGCGGGAAATCAGATACGCAGTATTTT. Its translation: CASTASGKSDTQYF.

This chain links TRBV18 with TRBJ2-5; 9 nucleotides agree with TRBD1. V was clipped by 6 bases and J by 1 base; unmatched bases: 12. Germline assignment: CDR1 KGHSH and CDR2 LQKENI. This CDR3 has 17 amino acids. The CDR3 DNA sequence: TGTGCCAGCTCGTTAAATGACGCGACAGGGGGCCAAGAGACCCAGTACTTC. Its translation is CASSLNDATGGQETQYF.

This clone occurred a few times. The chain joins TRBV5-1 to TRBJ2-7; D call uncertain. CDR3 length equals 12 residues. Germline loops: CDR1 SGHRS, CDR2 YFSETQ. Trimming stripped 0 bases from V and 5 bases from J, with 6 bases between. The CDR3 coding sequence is TGCGCCAGCAGCTTGGGAAGCAACGAGCAGTACTTC. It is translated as CASSLGSNEQYF.

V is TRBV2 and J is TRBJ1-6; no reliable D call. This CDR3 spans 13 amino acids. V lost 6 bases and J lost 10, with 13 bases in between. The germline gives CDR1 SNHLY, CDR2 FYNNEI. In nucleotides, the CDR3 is TGTGCCAGCAGGAGAGAGGGAAGGTCACCCCTCCACTTT. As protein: CASRREGRSPLHF.

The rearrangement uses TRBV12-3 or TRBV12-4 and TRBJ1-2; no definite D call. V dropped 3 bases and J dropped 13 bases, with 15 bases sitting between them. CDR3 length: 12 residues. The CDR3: CASSFSIGGLTF. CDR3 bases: TGTGCCAGCAGTTTTTCGATCGGTGGACTCACCTTC.

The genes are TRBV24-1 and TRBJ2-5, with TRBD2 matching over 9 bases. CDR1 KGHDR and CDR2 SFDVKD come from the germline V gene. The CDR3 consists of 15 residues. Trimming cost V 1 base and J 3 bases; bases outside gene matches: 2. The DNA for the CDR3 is TGTGCCACCAGTGATTTTGGCGGGAGGGAAGAGACCCAGTACTTC. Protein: CATSDFGGREETQYF.

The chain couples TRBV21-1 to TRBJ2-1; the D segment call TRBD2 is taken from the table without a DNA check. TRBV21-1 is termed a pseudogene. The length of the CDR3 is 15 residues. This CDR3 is CASSFTRGSYNEQFF. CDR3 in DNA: TGTGCCAGCAGTTTTACCCGGGGGTCCTACAATGAGCAGTTCTTC.

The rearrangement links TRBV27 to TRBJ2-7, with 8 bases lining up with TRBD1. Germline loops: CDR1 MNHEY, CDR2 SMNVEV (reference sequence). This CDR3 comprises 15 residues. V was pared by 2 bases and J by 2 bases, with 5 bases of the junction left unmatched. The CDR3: CASSLTGGQTYEQYF. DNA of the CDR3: TGTGCCAGCAGTTTAACAGGGGGTCAAACCTACGAGCAGTACTTC.